This TCR beta chain was documented in a study of blood T cell repertoires in COVID-19. Germline V gene lookup returns CDR1 ENHRY and CDR2 SYGVKD. V was pared by 10 bases and J by 3 bases, with 13 bases between. There are 12 residues in the CDR3. The protocol was immunoSEQ multiplex PCR, while the TCRdb copy is restricted to in-frame clones and leaves out a portion. The table shows about 50,000 clones, with around 82% occurring only once. The sample was peripheral blood. This TCR was recovered from an older woman with acute or convalescent COVID-19. This chain connects TRBV10-3 to TRBJ2-7, with D possibly matching TRBD2 (5 bases). The CDR3 DNA is TGTGCCAGACTGGACTCAAGCTACGAGCAGTACTTC. Residues: CARLDSSYEQYF.